The 11 T cell receptor beta chains reported below all come from one sample, sequenced in a study of shared clonotypes between healthy human individuals. The naive CD8 population came from CD45RO-negative cells selected for CCR7, without terminally differentiated effector memory CD45RA+ cells. Data came from immunoSEQ multiplex PCR; TCRdb stores just in-frame clones and leaves some out. The sample consists of approximately 720,000 clones, about 91% of them appearing once. Sequences were obtained from naive CD8+ T cells sorted from blood. Receptors originate from a young man in good health.

Details on this clone: The junction departs from the called germline gene at one end, perhaps through a read error. This chain uses TRBV11-3 with TRBJ2-7, with D tentatively TRBD1 (6 bases). CDR1 is SGHNT and CDR2 is YENEEA in the germline V gene. This CDR3 contains 17 residues. For the CDR3, the DNA is TGTGCCAGTAGCTTAAGGTGGTATGGGACAAAGACCTACGAGCAGTACTTC. Its translation: CASSLRWYGTKTYEQYF.

This rearrangement joins TRBV6-5 to TRBJ2-6; a weak D match, TRBD1 (5 bases). The germline CDR1 and CDR2 sequences are MNHEY and SVGAGI. The CDR3 extends over 15 amino acids. Between the trimmed V and J ends, which lost 8 bases and 2 bases, there was a span of 13 bases. CDR3 protein: CASQIARAGANVLTF. The CDR3, as DNA: TGTGCCAGCCAAATTGCCAGGGCTGGGGCCAACGTCCTGACTTTC.

The rearrangement joins TRBV7-9 to TRBJ2-2; D is ambiguous. Trimming cost V 5 bases and J 0 bases, with 13 bases left between them. Germline V gene lookup returns CDR1 SEHNR and CDR2 FQNEAQ (reference sequence). CDR3 length equals 16 residues. The CDR3 DNA is TGTGCCAGCAGCGGCCTAGTTAGTGCGAACACCGGGGAGCTGTTTTTT. It yields the protein CASSGLVSANTGELFF.

J is TRBJ1-4 and V is TRBV27, with 11 nucleotides matching TRBD1. This CDR3 has 14 amino acids. Germline CDR1 and CDR2: MNHEY and SMNVEV (reference sequence). The trim removed 3 bases at V and 8 bases at J, leaving 2 bases unmatched. CDR3 bases: TGTGCCAGCAGTTTGGGGACAGGGGGGGAAAAACTGTTTTTT. Protein product: CASSLGTGGEKLFF.

V is TRBV4-1 and J is TRBJ2-1; 10 nucleotides line up with TRBD2. The CDR3 length is 16 residues. Germline V gives CDR1 MGHRA, CDR2 YSYEKL. With 0 bases clipped from V and 2 bases from J, the junction kept 1 base outside the gene matches. CDR3 in amino acids: CASSQESGRAYNEQFF. CDR3 DNA sequence: TGCGCCAGCAGCCAAGAGAGCGGGAGGGCCTACAATGAGCAGTTCTTC.

The chain joins TRBV28 to TRBJ2-7; D perhaps matches TRBD2 (5 bases). The CDR3 has 12 residues. V lost 8 bases to trimming and J lost 4 bases, with 12 bases between them. The germline CDR1 and CDR2 sequences are MDHEN and SYDVKM. The CDR3 coding sequence is TGTGCCAGCCGGGGTAGTCCATACGAGCAGTACTTC. It encodes CASRGSPYEQYF.

This chain connects TRBV4-1 to TRBJ2-1, with TRBD2 identical over 7 bases. This CDR3 region has 16 residues. Germline CDR1 MGHRA, CDR2 YSYEKL. J was trimmed by 1 base and V by 0 bases; bases with no gene match: 3. For the CDR3, the DNA is TGCGCCAGCAGCCAAGAAGCGGGAACGTCCTACAATGAGCAGTTCTTC. Translated: CASSQEAGTSYNEQFF.

The chain couples TRBV7-6 to TRBJ1-1; D call uncertain. V was pared by 5 bases and J by 8 bases, with 27 bases between. The CDR3 has 17 amino acids. The germline V gene encodes CDR1 SGHVS and CDR2 FNYEAQ. The DNA of the CDR3 is TGTGCCAGCAGCACCCAAGTGCTCGACACTGGGAAGGAGGAAGCTTTCTTT. Translated: CASSTQVLDTGKEEAFF.

The chain couples TRBV2 to TRBJ2-6; D ambiguous. This CDR3 is 17 amino acids long. CDR1 is SNHLY, CDR2 FYNNEI, per germline. The V end lost 5 bases, the J end lost 2 bases, and 16 bases lay between the germline ends. This chain's CDR3 is CASSPPNIQPGANVLTF. In nucleotides, the CDR3 is TGTGCCAGCAGTCCCCCTAATATCCAACCTGGGGCCAACGTCCTGACTTTC. Based on the CDR3 plus reference TRBV2 and TRBJ2-6, the full variable domain is EPEVTQTPSHQVTQMGQEVILRCVPISNHLYFYWYRQILGQKVEFLVSFYNNEISEKSEIFDDQFSVERPDGSNFTLKIRSTKLEDSAMYFCASSPPNIQPGANVLTFGAGSRLTVL.

The chain uses TRBV5-6 and TRBJ2-1; 11 positions agree with TRBD1. The CDR3 extends over 18 amino acids. CDR1 is SGHDT, CDR2 YYEEEE, per germline. V shed 5 bases, J shed 1 base, and the junction held 11 bases outside the gene matches. For the CDR3, the DNA is TGTGCCAGCAGTTCCCCGAAGGACAGGGGGCCTTCCTACAATGAGCAGTTCTTC. This codes for CASSSPKDRGPSYNEQFF. Complete variable domain (other parts from reference TRBV5-6 and TRBJ2-1): DAGVTQSPTHLIKTRGQQVTLRCSPKSGHDTVSWYQQALGQGPQFIFQYYEEEERQRGNFPDRFSGHQFPNYSSELNVNALLLGDSALYLCASSSPKDRGPSYNEQFFGPGTRLTVL.

The V gene is TRBV6-1, the J gene TRBJ2-7; the D is unclear. The CDR3 contains 15 residues. From germline, CDR1 is MNHNS and CDR2 SASEGT. The V and J ends lost 7 bases and 7 bases respectively, with 23 bases between them. CDR3 amino acids: CASNGELVPYQEQYF. As DNA, the CDR3 is TGTGCCAGCAATGGGGAACTCGTTCCTTACCAGGAGCAGTACTTC.